What follows describes a single T cell receptor (beta chain). Antigen unknown. The J segment lost 4 bases and the V segment lost 1 base, leaving 6 bases of the junction unmatched. The CDR3 is made up of 16 amino acids. The germline V gene encodes CDR1 KGHSH and CDR2 LQKENI. The data derive from a study of T cell responses to AZD1222 COVID-19 vaccine. Points from the study as a whole: In a largely white British group with more females than males, clonal diversity was possibly underestimated. Repertoires were sampled only after the peak T cell response. Across spike, vaccine-associated CD4 TCRs were found, dominant at 160-218 and 743-854.

Sequencing used immunoSEQ multiplex PCR; TCRdb keeps in-frame clones, though not all of them. The sample includes about 120,000 clones, 92% seen only once; the top ten take approximately 8%. The clonotype comes from an adult who received the AZD1222 COVID-19 vaccine. V gene TRBV18 combines with J gene TRBJ1-2, with 10 bases that match TRBD1. Sequences were derived from peripheral blood, sampled 28 days after the second AZD1222 dose. CDR3 nucleotides: TGTGCCAGCTCACCACTTTCCGGGACAGGGGCCTATGGCTACACCTTC. Its translation: CASSPLSGTGAYGYTF.